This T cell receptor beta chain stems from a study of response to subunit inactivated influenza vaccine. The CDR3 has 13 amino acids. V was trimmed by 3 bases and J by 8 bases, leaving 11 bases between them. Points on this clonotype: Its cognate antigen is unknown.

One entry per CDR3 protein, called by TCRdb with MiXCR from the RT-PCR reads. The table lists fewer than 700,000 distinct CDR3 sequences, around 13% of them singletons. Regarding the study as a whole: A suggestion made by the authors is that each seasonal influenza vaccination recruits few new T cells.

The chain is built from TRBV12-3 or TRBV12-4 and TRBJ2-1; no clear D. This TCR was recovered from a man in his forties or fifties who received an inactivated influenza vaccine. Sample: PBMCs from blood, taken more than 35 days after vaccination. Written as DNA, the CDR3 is TGTGCCAGCAGTTTGCTCTCGCTCGATGAGCAGTTCTTC. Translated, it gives CASSLLSLDEQFF.